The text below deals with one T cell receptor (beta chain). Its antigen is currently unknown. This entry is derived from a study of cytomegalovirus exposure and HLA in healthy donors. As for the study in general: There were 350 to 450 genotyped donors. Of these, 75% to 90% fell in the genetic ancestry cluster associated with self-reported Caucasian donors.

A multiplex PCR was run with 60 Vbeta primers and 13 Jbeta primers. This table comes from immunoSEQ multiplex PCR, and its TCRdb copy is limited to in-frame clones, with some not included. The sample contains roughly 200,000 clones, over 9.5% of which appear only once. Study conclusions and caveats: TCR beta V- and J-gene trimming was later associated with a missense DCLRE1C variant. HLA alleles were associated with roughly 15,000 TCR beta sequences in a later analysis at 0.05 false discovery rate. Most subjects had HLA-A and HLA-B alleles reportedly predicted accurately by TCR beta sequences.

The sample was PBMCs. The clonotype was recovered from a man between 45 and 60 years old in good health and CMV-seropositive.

DNA of the CDR3: TGTGCCACCAGCAGAGATATTGAGACCCAGTACTTC. Its translation: CATSRDIETQYF. The V and J genes are TRBV15 and TRBJ2-5; no clear D gene. V was clipped by 0 bases and J by 5 bases, with 4 bases between them. CDR3 length: 12 amino acids. CDR1 and CDR2 from the germline V gene are LNHNV and YYDKDF (reference sequence). Complete variable domain (other parts from reference TRBV15 and TRBJ2-5): DAMVIQNPRYQVTQFGKPVTLSCSQTLNHNVMYWYQQKSSQAPKLLFHYYDKDFNNEADTPDNFQSRRPNTSFCFLDIRSPGLGDTAMYLCATSRDIETQYFGPGTRLLVL.